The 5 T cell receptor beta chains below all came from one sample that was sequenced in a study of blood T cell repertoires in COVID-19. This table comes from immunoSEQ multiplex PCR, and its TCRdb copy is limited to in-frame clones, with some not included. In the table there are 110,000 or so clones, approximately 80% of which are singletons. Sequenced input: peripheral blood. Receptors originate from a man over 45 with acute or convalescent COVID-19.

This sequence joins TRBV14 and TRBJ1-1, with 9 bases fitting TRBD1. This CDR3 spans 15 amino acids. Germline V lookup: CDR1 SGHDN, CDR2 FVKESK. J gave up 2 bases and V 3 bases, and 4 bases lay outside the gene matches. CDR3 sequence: CASSQMGQGNTEAFF. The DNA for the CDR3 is TGTGCCAGCAGCCAGATGGGACAGGGAAACACTGAAGCTTTCTTT.

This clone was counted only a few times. The CDR3 here is CASSQWTGAKKNYGYTF. CDR3 bases: TGCGCCAGCAGCCAATGGACAGGGGCGAAGAAGAACTATGGCTACACCTTC. The chain couples TRBV4-1 to TRBJ1-2, with 9 bases aligning to TRBD1. This CDR3 comprises 17 residues. The junction had 9 bases not matched to a gene; V was cut back by 2 bases and J by 2 bases. CDR1 and CDR2 from the germline V gene are MGHRA and YSYEKL.

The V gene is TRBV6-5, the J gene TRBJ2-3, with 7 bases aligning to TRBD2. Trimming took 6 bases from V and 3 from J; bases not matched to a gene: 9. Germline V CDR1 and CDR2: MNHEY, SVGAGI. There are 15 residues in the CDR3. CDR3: CASRPRGGGTDTQYF. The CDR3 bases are TGTGCCAGCAGGCCTCGCGGGGGTGGGACAGATACGCAGTATTTT.

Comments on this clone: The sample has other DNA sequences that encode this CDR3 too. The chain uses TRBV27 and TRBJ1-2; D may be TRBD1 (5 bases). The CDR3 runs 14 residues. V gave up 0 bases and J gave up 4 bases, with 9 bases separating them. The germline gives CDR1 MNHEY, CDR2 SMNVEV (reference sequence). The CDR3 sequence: CASSLSGRVYGYTF. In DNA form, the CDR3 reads TGTGCCAGCAGTTTATCAGGCAGGGTCTATGGCTACACCTTC.

CDR3 sequence: CASSPRTTIHSYEQYF. CDR3 bases: TGTGCCAGCAGCCCTCGGACTACCATACACTCCTACGAGCAGTACTTC. The chain uses TRBV5-8 and TRBJ2-7; maybe TRBD2 (6 bases). The CDR3 loop spans 16 amino acids. Deletions cut 4 bases from V and 0 bases from J, with 17 bases between. Germline CDR1 reads SGHTS; CDR2 reads YDEGEE.